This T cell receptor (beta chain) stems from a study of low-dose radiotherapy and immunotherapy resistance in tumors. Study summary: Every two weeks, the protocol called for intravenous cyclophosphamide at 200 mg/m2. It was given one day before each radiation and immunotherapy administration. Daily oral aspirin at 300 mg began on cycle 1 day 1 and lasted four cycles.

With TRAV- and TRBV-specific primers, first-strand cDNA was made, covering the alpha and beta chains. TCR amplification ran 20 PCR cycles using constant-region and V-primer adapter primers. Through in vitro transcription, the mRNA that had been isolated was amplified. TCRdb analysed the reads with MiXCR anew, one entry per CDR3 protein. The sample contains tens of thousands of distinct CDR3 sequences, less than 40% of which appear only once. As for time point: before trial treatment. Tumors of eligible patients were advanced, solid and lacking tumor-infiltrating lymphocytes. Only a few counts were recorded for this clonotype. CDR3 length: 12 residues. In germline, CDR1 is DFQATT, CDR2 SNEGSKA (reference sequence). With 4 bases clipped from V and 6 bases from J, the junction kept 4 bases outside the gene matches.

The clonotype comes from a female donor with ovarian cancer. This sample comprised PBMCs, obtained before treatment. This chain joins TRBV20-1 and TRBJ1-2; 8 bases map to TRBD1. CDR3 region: CSAKTGDHGYTF. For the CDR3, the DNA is TGCAGTGCTAAGACAGGGGATCATGGCTACACCTTC.